The present entry profiles one T cell receptor beta chain with its context. Its antigen is as yet unknown. These data come from a study of shared clonotypes between healthy human individuals. Study conclusions and caveats: Naive CD4 clonotype sharing across a few donors was about 5%.

Repertoires were generated with immunoSEQ multiplex PCR, while TCRdb's copy carries only in-frame clones and drops some. Counted here are some 2.1 million clones, roughly 94% occurring once; the ten biggest clones make up 0.13%. The sequence was obtained from a man between 18 and 35 years old in good health. The sequenced sample consisted of naive CD4+ T cells sorted from blood. Documented subset: CD45RA+ positively selected.

DNA of the CDR3: TGTGCCATCAGTGAGTTGGAACCGGGACAGATTAATGAAAAACTGTTTTTT. Translated: CAISELEPGQINEKLFF. The V call is TRBV10-3, the J call TRBJ1-4, with 7 bases fitting TRBD1. Unmatched junction bases numbered 9, after V lost 1 base and J lost 4 bases. This CDR3 is built from 17 residues. Germline CDR1 and CDR2: ENHRY and SYGVKD.